The rows below give T cell receptor beta chains drawn from one sample of a study of T-cell reconstitution after alpha-beta-depleted transplantation in children. A single record per CDR3 protein comes from TCRdb applying MiXCR to the PCR reads. Seen here are 700,000 to 850,000 distinct CDR3 sequences, under 20% observed once, and the top ten hold 5%. Here the sequenced sample was PBMCs, mostly from graft donor cells, taken 360 days after TCRalphabeta/CD19-depleted stem cell transplant. The receptors here all came from a male patient under 18 who had a stem cell transplant for acute lymphoblastic leukemia, so the T cells may come from the graft donor. Both conserved end residues are part of each CDR3. Fields, in order: clone size, V gene, J gene, D gene, CDR3 protein, CDR3 DNA. D genes are given only for firm matches. Size is omitted from some rows. Given values are once, few, many or a class for expanded clones.

clone size: NA; V gene: TRBV10-3; J gene: TRBJ2-7; D gene: NA; CDR3 protein: CAISDPGLGFYEQYF; CDR3 DNA: TGTGCCATCAGTGATCCGGGACTGGGCTTCTACGAGCAGTACTTC
clone size: NA; V gene: TRBV20-1; J gene: TRBJ1-2; D gene: NA; CDR3 protein: CSARAGRLGGYTF; CDR3 DNA: TGCAGTGCTAGGGCAGGGAGGCTAGGTGGCTACACCTTC
clone size: few; V gene: TRBV12-3/TRBV12-4; J gene: TRBJ2-4; D gene: NA; CDR3 protein: CASRKDQSSAKNIQYF; CDR3 DNA: TGTGCCAGCAGAAAGGACCAATCCAGTGCCAAAAACATTCAGTACTTC
clone size: few; V gene: TRBV5-6; J gene: TRBJ2-1; D gene: TRBD2; CDR3 protein: CASSLTSGDPTNEQFF; CDR3 DNA: TGTGCCAGCAGCTTAACTAGCGGGGATCCTACCAATGAGCAGTTCTTC
clone size: NA; V gene: TRBV5-6; J gene: TRBJ2-1; D gene: TRBD2; CDR3 protein: CASRDRLAGDKSYNEQFF; CDR3 DNA: TGTGCCAGCAGGGATAGACTAGCGGGAGATAAGTCCTACAATGAGCAGTTCTTC
clone size: NA; V gene: TRBV6-4; J gene: TRBJ1-6; D gene: NA; CDR3 protein: CASSDRGFSYNSPLHF; CDR3 DNA: TGTGCCAGCAGTGACAGGGGGTTCTCCTATAATTCACCCCTCCACTTT
clone size: few; V gene: TRBV4-1; J gene: TRBJ1-2; D gene: TRBD1; CDR3 protein: CASSQTVPGTGGAGYTF; CDR3 DNA: TGCGCCAGCAGCCAAACGGTTCCCGGGACAGGGGGGGCTGGCTACACCTTC
clone size: NA; V gene: TRBV4-1; J gene: TRBJ1-4; D gene: TRBD1; CDR3 protein: CASSTRDSNEKLFF; CDR3 DNA: TGCGCCAGCAGCACCCGGGACAGTAATGAAAAACTGTTTTTT
clone size: NA; V gene: TRBV5-4; J gene: TRBJ1-4; D gene: NA; CDR3 protein: CASSPNSGEDGEKLFF; CDR3 DNA: TGTGCCAGCAGTCCCAACAGCGGGGAGGACGGGGAAAAACTGTTTTTT
clone size: NA; V gene: TRBV11-1; J gene: TRBJ2-1; D gene: TRBD2; CDR3 protein: CASSLGTSGPLTYNEQFF; CDR3 DNA: TGTGCCAGCAGCTTGGGGACTAGCGGGCCTCTCACCTACAATGAGCAGTTCTTC
clone size: NA; V gene: TRBV20-1; J gene: TRBJ2-5; D gene: TRBD2; CDR3 protein: CSARDGSLAGGPSETQYF; CDR3 DNA: TGCAGTGCTAGAGATGGGTCCCTAGCGGGAGGGCCCTCAGAGACCCAGTACTTC
clone size: few; V gene: TRBV27; J gene: TRBJ2-5; D gene: NA; CDR3 protein: CASSFQEGETQYF; CDR3 DNA: TGTGCCAGCAGTTTCCAAGAGGGAGAGACCCAGTACTTC
clone size: NA; V gene: TRBV5-1; J gene: TRBJ1-1; D gene: NA; CDR3 protein: CASSSGTEGEAFF; CDR3 DNA: TGCGCCAGCAGCTCGGGAACTGAGGGGGAAGCTTTCTTT
clone size: few; V gene: TRBV7-8; J gene: TRBJ2-5; D gene: TRBD2; CDR3 protein: CASSITSGRYQETQYF; CDR3 DNA: TGTGCCAGCAGCATCACTAGCGGGAGATACCAAGAGACCCAGTACTTC
clone size: many; V gene: TRBV12-5; J gene: TRBJ2-1; D gene: TRBD1; CDR3 protein: CASGFNRGLNEQFF; CDR3 DNA: TGTGCTAGTGGTTTTAACAGGGGGCTCAATGAGCAGTTCTTC
clone size: NA; V gene: TRBV24-1; J gene: TRBJ2-1; D gene: NA; CDR3 protein: CATSGLPGYYNEQFF; CDR3 DNA: TGTGCCACCAGTGGACTACCTGGATACTACAATGAGCAGTTCTTC
clone size: NA; V gene: TRBV30; J gene: TRBJ1-2; D gene: NA; CDR3 protein: CAWSVATAYGYTF; CDR3 DNA: TGTGCCTGGAGTGTAGCTACAGCTTATGGCTACACCTTC
clone size: few; V gene: TRBV12-3/TRBV12-4; J gene: TRBJ1-1; D gene: NA; CDR3 protein: CASSWGTLNTEAFF; CDR3 DNA: TGTGCCAGCAGTTGGGGCACCTTGAACACTGAAGCTTTCTTT
clone size: NA; V gene: TRBV5-1; J gene: TRBJ2-2; D gene: NA; CDR3 protein: CASSGDGAHTGELFF; CDR3 DNA: TGCGCCAGCAGCGGGGACGGAGCCCACACCGGGGAGCTGTTTTTT
clone size: NA; V gene: TRBV5-1; J gene: TRBJ1-5; D gene: NA; CDR3 protein: CASSLWPGYNQPQHF; CDR3 DNA: TGCGCCAGCAGCTTGTGGCCAGGGTACAATCAGCCCCAGCATTTT
clone size: few; V gene: TRBV5-6; J gene: TRBJ2-1; D gene: NA; CDR3 protein: CASSPPGLSSYNEQFF; CDR3 DNA: TGTGCCAGCAGCCCCCCCGGGTTGAGCTCCTACAATGAGCAGTTCTTC
clone size: few; V gene: TRBV5-1; J gene: TRBJ2-1; D gene: TRBD2; CDR3 protein: CASSLGGTSGKNEQFF; CDR3 DNA: TGCGCCAGCAGCTTGGGCGGGACTAGCGGGAAGAATGAGCAGTTCTTC
clone size: few; V gene: TRBV4-2; J gene: TRBJ2-1; D gene: NA; CDR3 protein: CASSQHRYNEQFF; CDR3 DNA: TGTGCCAGCAGCCAACACCGCTACAATGAGCAGTTCTTC
clone size: NA; V gene: TRBV7-3; J gene: TRBJ2-5; D gene: NA; CDR3 protein: CASSLGIAGLRETQYF; CDR3 DNA: TGTGCCAGCAGCTTAGGAATTGCGGGCCTTAGGGAGACCCAGTACTTC
clone size: NA; V gene: TRBV27; J gene: TRBJ1-1; D gene: NA; CDR3 protein: CASRPWGTEAFF; CDR3 DNA: TGTGCCAGCAGACCCTGGGGCACTGAAGCTTTCTTT